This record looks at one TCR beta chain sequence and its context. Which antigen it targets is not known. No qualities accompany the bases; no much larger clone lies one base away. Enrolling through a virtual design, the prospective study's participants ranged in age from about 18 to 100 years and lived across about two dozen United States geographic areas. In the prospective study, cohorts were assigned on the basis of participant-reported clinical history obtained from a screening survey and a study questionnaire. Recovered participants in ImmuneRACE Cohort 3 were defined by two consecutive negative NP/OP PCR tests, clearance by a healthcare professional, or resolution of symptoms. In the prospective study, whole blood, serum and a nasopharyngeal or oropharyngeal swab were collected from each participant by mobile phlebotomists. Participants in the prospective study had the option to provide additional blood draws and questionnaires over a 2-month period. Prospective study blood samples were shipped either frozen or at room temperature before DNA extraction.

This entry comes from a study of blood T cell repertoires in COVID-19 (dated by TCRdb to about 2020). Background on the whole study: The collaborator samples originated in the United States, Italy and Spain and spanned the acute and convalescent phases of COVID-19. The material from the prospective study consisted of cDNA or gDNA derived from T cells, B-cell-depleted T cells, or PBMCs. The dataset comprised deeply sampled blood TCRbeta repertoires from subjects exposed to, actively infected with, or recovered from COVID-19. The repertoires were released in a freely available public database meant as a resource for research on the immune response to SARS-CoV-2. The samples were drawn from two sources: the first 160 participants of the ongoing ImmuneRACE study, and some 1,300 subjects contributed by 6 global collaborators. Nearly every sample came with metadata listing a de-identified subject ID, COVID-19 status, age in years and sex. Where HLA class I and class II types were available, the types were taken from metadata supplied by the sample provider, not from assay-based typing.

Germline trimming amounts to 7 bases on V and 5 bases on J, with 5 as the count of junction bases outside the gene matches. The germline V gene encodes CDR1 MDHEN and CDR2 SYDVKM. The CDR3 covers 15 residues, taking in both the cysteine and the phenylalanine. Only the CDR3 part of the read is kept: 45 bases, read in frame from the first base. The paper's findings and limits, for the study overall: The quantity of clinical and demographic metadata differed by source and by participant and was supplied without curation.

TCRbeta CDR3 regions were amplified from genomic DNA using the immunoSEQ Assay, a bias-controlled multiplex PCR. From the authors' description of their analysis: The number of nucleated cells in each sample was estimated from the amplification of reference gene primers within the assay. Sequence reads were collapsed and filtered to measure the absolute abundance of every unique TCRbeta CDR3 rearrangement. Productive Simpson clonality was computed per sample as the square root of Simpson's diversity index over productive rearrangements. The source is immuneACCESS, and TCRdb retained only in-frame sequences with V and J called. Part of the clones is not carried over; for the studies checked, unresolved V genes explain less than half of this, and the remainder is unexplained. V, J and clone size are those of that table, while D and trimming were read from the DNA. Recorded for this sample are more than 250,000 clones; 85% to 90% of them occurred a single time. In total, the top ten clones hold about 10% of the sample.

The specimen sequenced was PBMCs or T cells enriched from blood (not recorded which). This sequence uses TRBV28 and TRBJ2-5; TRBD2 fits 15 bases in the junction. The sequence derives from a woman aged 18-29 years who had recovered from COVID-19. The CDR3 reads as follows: CASTKGLAGGETQYF. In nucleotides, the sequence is TGTGCCAGCACCAAAGGACTAGCGGGAGGGGAGACCCAGTACTTC.